This T cell receptor beta chain was sequenced in a study of technical replicates of blood from a few donors. Germline CDR1 reads MNHEY; CDR2 reads SMNVEV (reference sequence). J gave up 0 bases and V 7 bases, and 6 bases lay outside the gene matches. This CDR3 is 15 amino acids long. Data came from immunoSEQ multiplex PCR; TCRdb stores just in-frame clones and leaves some out. Of tens of thousands of clones in the sample, roughly 92% were seen once. J is TRBJ2-3 and V is TRBV27; 8 nucleotides line up with TRBD2. The source material was T cells isolated from PBMCs. The receptor's source is a human donor in good health. The CDR3 reads CASNLLAASTDTQYF. The CDR3 DNA sequence: TGTGCCAGCAACTTACTAGCGGCCAGCACAGATACGCAGTATTTT.